Listed below are T cell receptor beta chains from one sample, sequenced in a study of breast tumors, draining lymph nodes, adjacent tissues. TCRdb analysed the multiplex PCR reads with MiXCR anew, one entry per CDR3 protein. Counted here are some 250,000 distinct CDR3 sequences, roughly a third occurring once; the ten biggest clones make up 3% to 4.5%. The sample was axillary lymph node tissue. The receptors were sampled from a female donor with breast cancer. Some clones in this sample may be carry-over from other donors' samples. Both conserved end residues are part of each CDR3. The D gene is left open where the match is weak. Clone sizes are given selectively: once, few, many, or a class where the clone is expanded.

j_call v_call clone_size d_call cdr3_nt cdr3_aa
TRBJ2-1 TRBV13 few TRBD2 TGTGCCAGCAGCTCTACTAGCGGGGGGTTGTATGAGCAGTTCTTC CASSSTSGGLYEQFF
TRBJ2-3 TRBV5-1 . . TGCGCCAGCAGCCCCTCGGGGCTAGGGTCGGATACGCAGTATTTT CASSPSGLGSDTQYF
TRBJ1-2 TRBV20-1 many TRBD1 TGCAGTGCCCCACAGGGGCTTTTAGGCTACACCTTC CSAPQGLLGYTF
TRBJ2-7 TRBV9 . TRBD2 TGTGCCAGCAGCGGAAGCGGGAGCTGCTACGAGCAGTACTTC CASSGSGSCYEQYF
TRBJ2-1 TRBV5-1 . TRBD2 TGCGCCAGCAGCGCCGGACTAGCGGGAGGGGGTAATGAGCAGTTCTTC CASSAGLAGGGNEQFF
TRBJ2-3 TRBV11-2 many . TGTGCCAGCAGCCCCAGTAATACGGGTACGCAGTATTTT CASSPSNTGTQYF
TRBJ2-7 TRBV2 many . TGTGCCAGCAGTGAGGCCGGACCGTTCGGTGCGTACTTC CASSEAGPFGAYF
TRBJ1-2 TRBV12-3/TRBV12-4 once TRBD1 TGTGCCAGCAGTTCGACAGGGATTTATGGCTACACCTTC CASSSTGIYGYTF
TRBJ1-6 TRBV6-2/TRBV6-3 . TRBD1 TGTGCCAGCAGTTACTCGACAGGGCAATCACCCCTCCACTTT CASSYSTGQSPLHF
TRBJ2-1 TRBV7-4 . . TGTGCCAGCAGCTTAATACAGGGGGGGCTCGACAATGAGCAGTTCTTC CASSLIQGGLDNEQFF
TRBJ2-7 TRBV6-4 . TRBD2 TGTGCCAGCATTCGAGCGCGGGGGGTAAGCGAGCAGTACTTC CASIRARGVSEQYF
TRBJ1-5 TRBV29-1 many . TGCAGCGTTGGGTCAGGGTTGAATCAGCCCCAGCATTTT CSVGSGLNQPQHF
TRBJ1-2 TRBV5-8 many . TGTGCCAGCAGCCCTGGGGGGCAGGGTAACTATGGCTACACCTTC CASSPGGQGNYGYTF
TRBJ2-7 TRBV29-1 many . TGCAGCGTTGCTAGTACCCCCTACGAGCAGTACTTC CSVASTPYEQYF
TRBJ2-1 TRBV5-1 many TRBD1 TGCGCCAGCAGCCCAAGACCCGACAGGGCCGCAAATGAGCAGTTCTTC CASSPRPDRAANEQFF
TRBJ1-3 TRBV2 . . TGTGCCAGCACCTATGCGAGCCGAGATGGAAACACCATATATTTT CASTYASRDGNTIYF
TRBJ2-5 TRBV15 many TRBD2 TGTGCCACCAGCAGAGATAGTTCGGGGGGAGAGACCCAGTACTTC CATSRDSSGGETQYF
TRBJ1-5 TRBV3-1 few TRBD1 TGTGCCAGCAGCCAATCGACAGGGGGCAATCAGCCCCAGCATTTT CASSQSTGGNQPQHF
TRBJ1-6 TRBV20-1 . TRBD1 TGCAGCGCTAGGGGTTGGACAGGGCATTCACCCCTCCACTTT CSARGWTGHSPLHF
TRBJ2-7 TRBV5-5 many . TGTGCCAGCAGCCCTACGACAGGAAGGGACTACGAGCAGTACTTC CASSPTTGRDYEQYF
TRBJ1-6 TRBV3-1 . . TGCGCCAGCAGCCAAAGGGGATGGACAGCCGATAATTCACCCCTCCACTTT CASSQRGWTADNSPLHF
TRBJ2-2 TRBV11-2 . . TGTGCCAGCAGCGGAATTAGGGGGACATCGGGAGGCGCCGGGGAGCTGTTTTTT CASSGIRGTSGGAGELFF
TRBJ2-1 TRBV6-6 many TRBD1 TGTGCCAGCAGTTACCACGACAGGGACAATGAGCAGTTCTTC CASSYHDRDNEQFF
TRBJ2-3 TRBV5-4 . . TGTGCCAGCAGCAGGGGACACAGGATGAGCACAGATACGCAGTATTTT CASSRGHRMSTDTQYF
TRBJ2-7 TRBV6-6 many TRBD2 TGTGCCAGCAGTCACTCGAACCTTCTAGCGGGACGCTACGAGCAGTACTTC CASSHSNLLAGRYEQYF
TRBJ2-1 TRBV19 many TRBD2 TGTGCCAGTAGTTCAAGCGGGACTAGCGGTGTGAATGAGCAGTTCTTC CASSSSGTSGVNEQFF
TRBJ2-3 TRBV20-1 many TRBD2 TGCAGTGCTAGAGATAACGGCGGGGGGGCAGATACGCAGTATTTT CSARDNGGGADTQYF
TRBJ1-1 TRBV11-2 . TRBD1 TGTGCCAGCAGCTTAGGATACAGGGGCAAGAACACTGAAGCTTTCTTT CASSLGYRGKNTEAFF
TRBJ1-5 TRBV2 many TRBD1 TGTGCCAGCAGTGAAAATGTGGCAGGGGGTCAGCCCCAGCATTTT CASSENVAGGQPQHF
TRBJ2-1 TRBV7-7 many . TGTGCTAGCAGCTTAGAGGGCTCCAGGGAGCAGTTCTTC CASSLEGSREQFF
TRBJ2-1 TRBV7-3 . TRBD2 TGTGCCAGCAGCCCCGGACTAGCGGGAGGGCTTTCAGGGAATGAGCAGTTCTTC CASSPGLAGGLSGNEQFF
TRBJ1-2 TRBV2 many . TGTGCCAGCAGTGATTCCGCCTATGGCTACACCTTC CASSDSAYGYTF
TRBJ2-6 TRBV19 many TRBD1 TGTGCCAGTAGTCCAAGGGGGCGTAACTTTGGGGCCAACGTCCTGACTTTC CASSPRGRNFGANVLTF
TRBJ2-3 TRBV27 . . TGTGCCAGCAGTTTGAGTTTGGGAGATACGCAGTATTTT CASSLSLGDTQYF
TRBJ2-1 TRBV19 many TRBD2 TGTGCCAGTAATGACTGGACTAGCGGGACTGATGAGCAGTTCTTC CASNDWTSGTDEQFF
TRBJ1-5 TRBV7-9 . TRBD1 TGTGCCAGCAGCTCAGGACAGGGCATGAGGCCCCAGCATTTT CASSSGQGMRPQHF
TRBJ1-1 TRBV14 . . TGTGCCAGCGCGCACGGGGGTGGCACTGAAGCTTTCTTT CASAHGGGTEAFF
TRBJ2-3 TRBV2 many . TGTGCCAGCAGTGAAGCGGGGACAGATACGCAGTATTTT CASSEAGTDTQYF
TRBJ2-2 TRBV7-8 . TRBD2 TGTGCCAGCAGCCCTATGACTAGCGGGGCTGGGGAGCTGTTTTTT CASSPMTSGAGELFF